These 16 T cell receptor beta chains were sequenced from one sample in a study of cytomegalovirus exposure and HLA in healthy donors (dated by TCRdb to about 2017). The library was produced with the immunoSEQ multiplex PCR assay. The multiplex PCR relied on a mix of 60 forward primers for TCR Vbeta segments and 13 reverse primers for TCR Jbeta segments. Imported from immuneACCESS, the table was reduced by TCRdb to in-frame sequences with V and J called. These copies leave out some clones; in studies compared against another copy, an unresolved V gene accounts for under half, and the cause of the remainder is not known. The sample yields 80,000 to 100,000 clones; 60% to 75% were counted once. The biggest ten clones account for over 0.95% of the sample. The sequencing input was PBMCs. The receptors derive from a female donor in good health and CMV-seronegative.

CDR3 loop: CASSAGQAYEQYF. The CDR3 bases are TGTGCCAGTAGTGCCGGCCAGGCTTACGAGCAGTACTTC. J is TRBJ2-7 and V is TRBV19; D gene ambiguous. The CDR3 covers 13 residues. Looked up from germline, CDR1 is LNHDA and CDR2 is SQIVND (reference sequence). V lost 5 bases and J lost 4, with 12 bases in between.

The rearrangement links TRBV7-2 to TRBJ2-7, with 7 bases identical to TRBD2. V lost 3 bases and J lost 3; bases outside the gene matches: 2. CDR1 and CDR2 (germline): SGHTA, FQGNSA. The CDR3 totals 13 residues. CDR3 region: CASSLGGGYEQYF. In DNA form, the CDR3 reads TGTGCCAGCAGCTTGGGCGGGGGCTACGAGCAGTACTTC.

This sequence joins TRBV7-6 and TRBJ1-2; 9 positions agree with TRBD1. The V gene's germline CDR1 is SGHVS and CDR2 FNYEAQ. This CDR3 has 16 residues. V shed 1 base, J shed 3 bases, and the junction held 6 bases outside the gene matches. CDR3 in amino acids: CASSLDGTGSHYGYTF. The CDR3 DNA is TGTGCCAGCAGCTTAGATGGGACAGGGTCTCACTATGGCTACACCTTC. The full variable domain, rest sourced from reference TRBV7-6 and TRBJ1-2, is GAGVSQSPRYKVTKRGQDVALRCDPISGHVSLYWYRQALGQGPEFLTYFNYEAQQDKSGLPNDRFSAERPEGSISTLTIQRTEQRDSAMYRCASSLDGTGSHYGYTFGSGTRLTVV.

This chain connects TRBV10-3 to TRBJ2-7, with 7 nucleotides matching TRBD2. The CDR3 is 15 residues long. Germline trimming cut 2 bases from V and 6 bases from J; bases unmatched to any gene: 10. Germline loops: CDR1 ENHRY, CDR2 SYGVKD. The CDR3 protein is CAISERSPGGSEQYF. CDR3 in DNA: TGTGCCATCAGTGAGCGATCCCCGGGAGGATCCGAGCAGTACTTC.

The chain links TRBV28 to TRBJ1-2, with 7 bases that match TRBD1. CDR1 and CDR2 (germline): MDHEN, SYDVKM. This CDR3 is built from 15 residues. V shed 2 bases, J shed 8 bases, and the junction held 11 bases outside the gene matches. The CDR3 loop is CASSLPLSQGNGYTF. The CDR3, as DNA: TGTGCCAGCAGTTTACCCCTTTCACAGGGGAACGGCTACACCTTC.

The chain joins TRBV11-2 to TRBJ2-1, with 12 bases that match TRBD2. The CDR3 consists of 17 residues. Germline CDR1 reads SGHAT; CDR2 reads FQNNGV. The V segment lost 0 bases and the J segment 7 bases; nucleotides outside the gene matches: 7. CDR3 amino acids: CASSLETSGSELNEQFF. Written as DNA, the CDR3 is TGTGCCAGCAGCTTAGAGACTAGCGGGAGTGAGTTAAATGAGCAGTTCTTC.

A single count supports this clone. The CDR3 reads CASMQTENFYEQYF. The DNA of the CDR3 is TGTGCCAGCATGCAGACGGAGAATTTTTACGAGCAGTACTTC. The chain combines TRBV6-6 with TRBJ2-7; D is unclear. CDR3 length equals 14 residues. Trimming stripped 7 bases from V and 4 bases from J, with 17 bases between. Germline V gene sequence: CDR1 MNHNY, CDR2 SVGAGI (reference sequence).

V gene TRBV29-1 combines with J gene TRBJ1-2, with unresolved D. Germline-derived CDR1 and CDR2 are SQVTM and ANQGSEA. Trimming cost V 2 bases and J 5 bases, with 15 bases left between them. The CDR3 has 14 amino acids. CDR3 nucleotide sequence: TGCAGCGTTGAAAAGGCGGGGATAGGGTATGGCTACACCTTC. Residues: CSVEKAGIGYGYTF.

This clone has a handful of counts. The chain recombines TRBV6-5 with TRBJ1-1; the match to TRBD1 covers 11 bases. The junction had 6 bases not matched to a gene; V was cut back by 6 bases and J by 3 bases. The CDR3 has 15 amino acids. Germline V gene data show CDR1 as MNHEY and CDR2 as SVGAGI. CDR3 in amino acids: CASSGQGAGDTEAFF. In DNA form, the CDR3 reads TGTGCCAGCAGCGGACAGGGGGCGGGAGACACTGAAGCTTTCTTT.

This clone was seen a single time. The CDR3 loop is CASSPQAGVYNEQFF. CDR3 in DNA: TGTGCCAGCAGCCCCCAAGCGGGAGTCTACAATGAGCAGTTCTTC. The chain couples TRBV7-9 to TRBJ2-1; 8 positions agree with TRBD2. The V segment lost 5 bases and the J segment 3 bases; nucleotides outside the gene matches: 6. Per the germline V gene, CDR1 is SEHNR and CDR2 is FQNEAQ (reference sequence). This CDR3 has 15 residues.

The gene calls are TRBV28 and TRBJ1-5; 7 bases agree with TRBD1. Germline-derived CDR1 and CDR2 are MDHEN and SYDVKM. V lost 3 bases and J lost 3; bases outside the gene matches: 8. This CDR3 is built from 16 residues. The CDR3 sequence is CASSFIPTGYNQPQHF. The CDR3 DNA follows: TGTGCCAGCAGTTTCATCCCGACAGGGTACAATCAGCCCCAGCATTTT.

This chain links TRBV6-5 with TRBJ2-7; 8 nucleotides align to TRBD2. Germline V gene lookup returns CDR1 MNHEY and CDR2 SVGAGI. V lost 2 bases to trimming and J lost 0 bases; unmatched junction nucleotides: 3. The CDR3 is made up of 15 amino acids. The CDR3 here is CASSYGGTSSYEQYF. CDR3 nucleotide sequence: TGTGCCAGCAGTTACGGTGGGACTAGCTCCTACGAGCAGTACTTC.

V usage is TRBV5-1 and J usage is TRBJ1-6; a weak D match, TRBD1 (5 bases). The CDR3 runs 16 residues. Germline CDR1 SGHRS, CDR2 YFSETQ. V was clipped by 0 bases and J by 8 bases, with 15 bases between them. In nucleotides, the CDR3 is TGCGCCAGCAGCTTGGGTCCAGGGTTTGGGGATTCACCCCTCCACTTT. Translated: CASSLGPGFGDSPLHF. Variable domain in full (rest from reference TRBV5-1 and TRBJ1-6): KAGVTQTPRYLIKTRGQQVTLSCSPISGHRSVSWYQQTPGQGLQFLFEYFSETQRNKGNFPGRFSGRQFSNSRSEMNVSTLELGDSALYLCASSLGPGFGDSPLHFGNGTRLTVT.

This clone was recorded a few times. CDR3 in amino acids: CASSVIAGGRYEQYF. DNA for the CDR3: TGTGCCAGCAGTGTCATAGCGGGAGGGCGGTACGAGCAGTACTTC. The chain carries TRBV6-5 and TRBJ2-7; 11 bases align to TRBD2. Germline CDR1 reads MNHEY; CDR2 reads SVGAGI. With V trimmed by 5 bases and J by 4 bases, 7 bases remained unmatched. The CDR3 is 15 amino acids.

V and J are TRBV14 and TRBJ2-3, with 7 bases matching TRBD2. Per the germline V gene, CDR1 is SGHDN and CDR2 is FVKESK. V dropped 5 bases and J dropped 2; count of bases not matched to a gene: 7. The CDR3 sequence is 15 residues long. CDR3 coding DNA: TGTGCCAGCAGCTCCCTAGCGGATACCACAGATACGCAGTATTTT. This codes for CASSSLADTTDTQYF. Full variable domain (outside the CDR3, taken from reference TRBV14 and TRBJ2-3): EAGVTQFPSHSVIEKGQTVTLRCDPISGHDNLYWYRRVMGKEIKFLLHFVKESKQDESGMPNNRFLAERTGGTYSTLKVQPAELEDSGVYFCASSSLADTTDTQYFGPGTRLTVL.

V and J are TRBV10-3 and TRBJ2-1; TRBD2 matches at 9 bases. The CDR3 loop spans 12 amino acids. Germline V lookup: CDR1 ENHRY, CDR2 SYGVKD. With 10 bases clipped from V and 2 bases from J, the junction kept 0 bases outside the gene matches. CDR3 in amino acids: CASGGAYNEQFF. The CDR3 DNA is TGTGCCAGCGGGGGGGCCTACAATGAGCAGTTCTTC.